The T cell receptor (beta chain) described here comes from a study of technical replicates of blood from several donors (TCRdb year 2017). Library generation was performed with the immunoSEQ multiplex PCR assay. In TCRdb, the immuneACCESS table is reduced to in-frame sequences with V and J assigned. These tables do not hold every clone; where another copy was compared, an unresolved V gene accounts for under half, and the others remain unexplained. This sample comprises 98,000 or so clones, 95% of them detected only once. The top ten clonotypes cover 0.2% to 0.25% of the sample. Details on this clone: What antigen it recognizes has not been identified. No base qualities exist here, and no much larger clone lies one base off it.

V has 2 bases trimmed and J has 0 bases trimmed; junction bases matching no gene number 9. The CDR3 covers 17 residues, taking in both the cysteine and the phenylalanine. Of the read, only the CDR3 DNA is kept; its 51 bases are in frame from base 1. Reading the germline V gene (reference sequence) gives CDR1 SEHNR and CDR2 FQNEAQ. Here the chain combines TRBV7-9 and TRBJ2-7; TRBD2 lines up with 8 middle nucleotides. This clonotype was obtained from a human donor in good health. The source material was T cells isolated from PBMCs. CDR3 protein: CASSLTSSGESSYEQYF. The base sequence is TGTGCCAGCAGCTTAACCAGTAGCGGGGAAAGCTCCTACGAGCAGTACTTC.